Listed here is a single T cell receptor beta chain. This sample is drawn from a study of control samples from healthy donors and cancer patients. The V gene end was trimmed by 2 bases and the J gene end by 4 bases; junction bases not matched to a gene: 11. This CDR3 has 20 residues. Germline V CDR1 and CDR2: MNHEY, SVGEGT. The table came from immunoSEQ multiplex PCR; TCRdb's copy has only in-frame clones and leaves some out. The sample lists around 110,000 clones, around 91% occurring once. Sequenced sample: PBMCs. The chain combines TRBV6-2 or TRBV6-3 with TRBJ2-6; 13 bases map to TRBD2. The source is a woman aged 45 to 65 with colorectal cancer. CDR3 DNA sequence: TGTGCCAGCAGTTACGACATACTAGCGGGAGGGCCGGCGGGGGCCAACGTCCTGACTTTC. This encodes CASSYDILAGGPAGANVLTF.